This TCR beta chain came from a study of CD8 T cells in Susac syndrome. About 0.45 to 1 ug RNA was reverse transcribed with random hexamers. TCRdb fed the immunoSEQ multiplex PCR reads into MiXCR, producing one record per CDR3 protein. This sample has around 150,000 distinct CDR3 sequences, with 85% to 95% found just once. Trimming removed 5 bases from V and 4 bases from J, with 6 bases in between. CDR3 size: 11 residues. Germline-derived CDR1 and CDR2 are LNHNV and YYDKDF (reference sequence). The chain carries TRBV15 and TRBJ2-7; D not certain. This TCR was sampled from a human donor with Susac syndrome. The source material was CD4+ T cells from PBMCs. CDR3 DNA: TGTGCCACCAGCCCCGTTTACGAGCAGTACTTC. Its translation is CATSPVYEQYF. Based on the CDR3 plus reference TRBV15 and TRBJ2-7, the full variable domain is DAMVIQNPRYQVTQFGKPVTLSCSQTLNHNVMYWYQQKSSQAPKLLFHYYDKDFNNEADTPDNFQSRRPNTSFCFLDIRSPGLGDTAMYLCATSPVYEQYFGPGTRLTVT.